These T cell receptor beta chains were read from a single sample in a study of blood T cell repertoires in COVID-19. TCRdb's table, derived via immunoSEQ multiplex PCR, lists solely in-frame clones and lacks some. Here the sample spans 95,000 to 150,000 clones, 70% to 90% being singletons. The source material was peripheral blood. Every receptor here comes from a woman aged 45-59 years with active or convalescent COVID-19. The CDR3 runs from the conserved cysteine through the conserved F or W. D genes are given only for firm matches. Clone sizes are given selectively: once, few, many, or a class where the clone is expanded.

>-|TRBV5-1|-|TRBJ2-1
TGCGCCAGCAGCTCCTCGAGGTCCGGAGTAAATGAGCAGTTCTTC
CASSSSRSGVNEQFF
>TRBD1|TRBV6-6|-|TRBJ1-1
TGTGCCAGCCGCCAGGGGGTTACGGACACTGAAGCTTTCTTT
CASRQGVTDTEAFF
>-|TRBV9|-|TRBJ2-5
TGTGCCAGCAGCATGGGACTCCCTGTAGAGACCCAGTACTTC
CASSMGLPVETQYF
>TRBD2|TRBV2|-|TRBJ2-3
TGTGCCAGCAGTTGGACTAGCGGCCGCACAGATACGCAGTATTTT
CASSWTSGRTDTQYF
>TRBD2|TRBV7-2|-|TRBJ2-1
TGTGCCAGCAGCTTAGGGACTAGCTCCTACAATGAGCAGTTCTTC
CASSLGTSSYNEQFF
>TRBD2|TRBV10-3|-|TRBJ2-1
TGTGCCATCAGTGAGGGGATACTAGCGGGAGGAACAAACAATGAGCAGTTCTTC
CAISEGILAGGTNNEQFF
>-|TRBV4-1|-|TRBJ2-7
TGCGCCAGCAGCCAAGATCGGGGTCTCGAGCAGTACTTC
CASSQDRGLEQYF
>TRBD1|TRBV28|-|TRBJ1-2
TGTGCCAGCAGTTTAATGAACAGGGGGCCTTATGGCTACACCTTC
CASSLMNRGPYGYTF
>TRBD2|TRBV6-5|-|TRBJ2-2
TGTGCCAGCAGTCCCGGGACTAAGAACACCGGGGAGCTGTTTTTT
CASSPGTKNTGELFF
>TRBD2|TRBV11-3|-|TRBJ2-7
TGTGCCAGCAGCGGTGATAGCGGGACCGAGCAGTACTTC
CASSGDSGTEQYF
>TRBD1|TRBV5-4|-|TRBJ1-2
TGTGCCAGCAGCTTGCGGGGGGGCTCGGGACAGGGGAGATATGGCTACACCTTC
CASSLRGGSGQGRYGYTF
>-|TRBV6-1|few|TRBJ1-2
TGTGCCAGCAGTGACGGTTTACCTAACTATGGCTACACCTTC
CASSDGLPNYGYTF
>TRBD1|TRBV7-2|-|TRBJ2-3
TGTGCCAGCATCCGTCAAGGGGGCGCCACAGATACGCAGTATTTT
CASIRQGGATDTQYF
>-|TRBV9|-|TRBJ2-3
TGTGCCAGCAGCGAACTAACGGGAGGCACAGATACGCAGTATTTT
CASSELTGGTDTQYF
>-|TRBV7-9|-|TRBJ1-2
TGTGCCAGCAGCTTATATCAACGGGATGGCTACACCTTC
CASSLYQRDGYTF
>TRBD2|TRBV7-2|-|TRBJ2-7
TGTGCCAGCAGCACCTGGAGCGGGAGCGCTACCTACGAGCAGTACTTC
CASSTWSGSATYEQYF
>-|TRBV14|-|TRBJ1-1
TGTGCCAGCAGCCACTCGCGGGCGATGAGCACTGAAGCTTTCTTT
CASSHSRAMSTEAFF
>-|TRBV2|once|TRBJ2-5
TGTGCCAGCAGTGTACCCAGGGGCGTGGGAGAGACCCAGTACTTC
CASSVPRGVGETQYF
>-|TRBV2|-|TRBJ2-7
TGTGCCAGCAGTGAAGTCGTCGTAGCCGAGCAGTACTTC
CASSEVVVAEQYF
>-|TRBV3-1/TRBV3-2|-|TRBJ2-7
TGTGCCAGCAGCCAAGCGGGGAGGAGGGGCGAGCAGTACTTC
CASSQAGRRGEQYF
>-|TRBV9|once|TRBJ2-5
TGTGCCAGCAGCGTCGGACTAGTAGGGGGGGAGACCCAGTACTTC
CASSVGLVGGETQYF
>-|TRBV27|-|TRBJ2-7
TGTGCCAGCAGTTCTACAGGGTATGAATTTGGAAGGCAGTACTTC
CASSSTGYEFGRQYF
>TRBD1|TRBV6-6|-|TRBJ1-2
TGTGCCAGCAGTTCCTCGGACAGGGAGAGGTTAGGCGGCTACACCTTC
CASSSSDRERLGGYTF
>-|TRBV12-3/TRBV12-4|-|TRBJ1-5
TGTGCCAGCAGTCCTACCCCCTATCAGCCCCAGCATTTT
CASSPTPYQPQHF
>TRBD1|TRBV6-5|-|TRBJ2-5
TGTGCCAGCACACGGACAGGGGTAGAGACCCAGTACTTC
CASTRTGVETQYF
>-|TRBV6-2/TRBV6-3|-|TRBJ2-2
TGTGCCAGCAGCCATCCAGGCGGGGAGCTGTTTTTT
CASSHPGGELFF
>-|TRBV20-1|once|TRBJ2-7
TGCAGTGCAAGAACTAGTGCCGAGCAGTACTTC
CSARTSAEQYF
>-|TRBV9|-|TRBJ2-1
TGTGCCAGCAGCGTAGGAGGATCTAGCGACGTCTTGCAGTTCTTC
CASSVGGSSDVLQFF
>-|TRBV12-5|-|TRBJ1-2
TGTGCTAGTGGTGGAGTAGGGGGTGGCGGCTACACCTTC
CASGGVGGGGYTF
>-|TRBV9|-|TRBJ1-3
TGTGCCAGCAGCGTGACACCAATCGGATCTGGAAACACCATATATTTT
CASSVTPIGSGNTIYF
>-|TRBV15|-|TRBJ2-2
TGTGCCACCAGCAGAGATCGGCGGGGCTACACCGGGGAGCTGTTTTTT
CATSRDRRGYTGELFF
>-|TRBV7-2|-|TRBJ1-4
TGTGCCAGCAGCTCACCCCCACTAGGGAAAAAACTGTTTTTT
CASSSPPLGKKLFF
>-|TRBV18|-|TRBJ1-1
TGTGCCAGCTCACCTTCAGAAGTCGCGAACACTGAAGCTTTCTTT
CASSPSEVANTEAFF
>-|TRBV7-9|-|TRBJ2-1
TGTGCCAGCACCGGCCCGGTGGTGACAGTTGAGCAGTTCTTC
CASTGPVVTVEQFF
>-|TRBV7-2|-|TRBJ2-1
TGTGCCAGCAGCTTATTTATTAGGCTAGCCGAGAGCGATGAGCAGTTCTTC
CASSLFIRLAESDEQFF
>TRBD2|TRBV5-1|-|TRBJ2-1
TGCGCCAGCAGCTTGTCACTAGCGGGAGTGAATGAGCAGTTCTTC
CASSLSLAGVNEQFF
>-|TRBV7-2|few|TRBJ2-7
TGTGCCAGCAGCTATGGGGCAGGGAGGTACGAGCAGTACTTC
CASSYGAGRYEQYF
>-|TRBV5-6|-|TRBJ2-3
TGTGCCAGCAGCCGGTCACGTTTAGATACGCAGTATTTT
CASSRSRLDTQYF
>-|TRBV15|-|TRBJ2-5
TGTGCCACCAGCAGAGATCCCGGAGCCCCAGAGACCCAGTACTTC
CATSRDPGAPETQYF
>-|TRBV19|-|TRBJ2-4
TGTGCCAGTAGCAACAGGAAAAACATTCAGTACTTC
CASSNRKNIQYF
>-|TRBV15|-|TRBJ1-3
TGTGCCACCAGCAGAGAAAAACTTGGAAACACCATATATTTT
CATSREKLGNTIYF
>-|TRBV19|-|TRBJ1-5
TGTGCCAGTAGTCCGTCAGCACAGGGCGGCGGTCAGCCCCAGCATTTT
CASSPSAQGGGQPQHF
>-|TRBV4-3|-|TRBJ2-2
TGCGCCAGCAGCCAAGACCTCCTTCGAGGCACGAACACCGGGGAGCTGTTTTTT
CASSQDLLRGTNTGELFF
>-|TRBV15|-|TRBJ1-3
TGTGCCACCAGCAGAGATGGGGCAGTTGGAAACACCATATATTTT
CATSRDGAVGNTIYF
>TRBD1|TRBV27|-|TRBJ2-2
TGTGCCAGCAGTCCACTATGGGACAGGGGTCGGGGTGGGGCCGGGGAGCTGTTTTTT
CASSPLWDRGRGGAGELFF
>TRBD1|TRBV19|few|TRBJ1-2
TGTGCCAGTAGGCCTCCGGGACAGGGGAACTATGGCTACACCTTC
CASRPPGQGNYGYTF
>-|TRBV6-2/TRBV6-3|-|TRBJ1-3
TGTGCCAGCAGTGCGGGTCCCTCTGGAAACACCATATATTTT
CASSAGPSGNTIYF
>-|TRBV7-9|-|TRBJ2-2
TGTGCCAGCAGCTCGGACAGAAACACCGGGGAGCTGTTTTTT
CASSSDRNTGELFF
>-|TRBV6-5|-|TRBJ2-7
TGTGCCAGCAGTTACTCGAGACAGGACCCCTACGAGCAGTACTTC
CASSYSRQDPYEQYF
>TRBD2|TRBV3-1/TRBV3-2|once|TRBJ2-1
TGTGCCAGCAGCCAAGACCCAGCGGGAGGAGGGTTCTTC
CASSQDPAGGGFF